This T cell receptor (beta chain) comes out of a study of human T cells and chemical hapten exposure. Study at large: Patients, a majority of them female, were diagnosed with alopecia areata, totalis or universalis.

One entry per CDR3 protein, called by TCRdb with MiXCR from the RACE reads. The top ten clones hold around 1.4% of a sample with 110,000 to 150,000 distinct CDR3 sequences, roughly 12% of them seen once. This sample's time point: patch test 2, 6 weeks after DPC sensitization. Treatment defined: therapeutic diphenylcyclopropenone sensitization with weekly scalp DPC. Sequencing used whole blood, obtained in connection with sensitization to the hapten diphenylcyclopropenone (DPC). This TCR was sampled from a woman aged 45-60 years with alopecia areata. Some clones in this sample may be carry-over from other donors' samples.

The CDR3 loop reads CASSPDRGWADTQYF. The CDR3, as DNA: TGTGCCAGCAGCCCCGACAGGGGGTGGGCAGATACGCAGTATTTT. The V and J genes are TRBV12-3 or TRBV12-4 and TRBJ2-3, with 9 bases that match TRBD1. This CDR3 is 15 amino acids long. The trim removed 6 bases at V and 4 bases at J, leaving 8 bases unmatched.